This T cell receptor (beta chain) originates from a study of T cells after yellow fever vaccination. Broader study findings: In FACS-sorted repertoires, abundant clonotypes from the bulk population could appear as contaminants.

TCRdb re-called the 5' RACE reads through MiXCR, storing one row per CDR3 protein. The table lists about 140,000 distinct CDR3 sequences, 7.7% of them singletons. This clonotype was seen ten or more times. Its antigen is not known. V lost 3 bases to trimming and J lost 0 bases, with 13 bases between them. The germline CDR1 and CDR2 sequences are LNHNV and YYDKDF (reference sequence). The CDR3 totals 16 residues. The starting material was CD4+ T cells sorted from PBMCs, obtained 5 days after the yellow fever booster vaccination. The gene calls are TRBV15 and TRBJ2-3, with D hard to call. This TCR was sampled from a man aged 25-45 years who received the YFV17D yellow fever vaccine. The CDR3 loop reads CATSSDSISSTDTQYF. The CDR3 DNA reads TGTGCCACCAGCAGTGATTCGATTTCTAGCACAGATACGCAGTATTTT.